The rows below give T cell receptor beta chains drawn from one sample of a study of OX40 agonist ivuxolimab in advanced cancers. Clones were sequenced by immunoSEQ multiplex PCR, and TCRdb holds only the in-frame ones, with some missing. The sample records some 85,000 clones, 70% to 90% being singletons. The sample consisted of CD4+ or CD8+ T cells sorted from blood, taken in a trial of the OX40 agonist ivuxolimab. Receptors originate from an adult with an advanced solid tumor such as melanoma, head and neck, liver or kidney cancer. Each CDR3 is given with its conserved first and last residue. Fields, in order: clone size, J gene, D gene, V gene, CDR3 protein, CDR3 DNA. A D gene is named only where the DNA matches it firmly. A clone size is listed for some rows: how often the clone was seen (once, few, many), or a class if it is expanded.

clone size: NA; J gene: TRBJ2-2; D gene: NA; V gene: TRBV19; CDR3 protein: CASSIGLATGELFF; CDR3 DNA: TGTGCCAGTAGTATAGGACTCGCCACCGGGGAGCTGTTTTTT
clone size: NA; J gene: TRBJ1-1; D gene: NA; V gene: TRBV30; CDR3 protein: CAWSSHREPKAFF; CDR3 DNA: TGTGCCTGGAGTTCCCACCGGGAGCCTAAAGCTTTCTTT
clone size: NA; J gene: TRBJ2-5; D gene: TRBD2; V gene: TRBV30; CDR3 protein: CAFSPTSGRARETQYF; CDR3 DNA: TGTGCCTTTTCTCCGACTAGCGGGAGGGCTAGAGAGACCCAGTACTTC
clone size: NA; J gene: TRBJ1-2; D gene: NA; V gene: TRBV5-5; CDR3 protein: CASSYYTTNYGYTF; CDR3 DNA: TGTGCCAGCAGCTACTACACAACGAACTATGGCTACACCTTC
clone size: NA; J gene: TRBJ1-2; D gene: NA; V gene: TRBV19; CDR3 protein: CARDEGYGQLHYGYTF; CDR3 DNA: TGTGCCAGAGACGAAGGCTACGGACAGCTACACTATGGCTACACCTTC
clone size: NA; J gene: TRBJ2-7; D gene: NA; V gene: TRBV30; CDR3 protein: CAWSLSGYEQYF; CDR3 DNA: TGTGCCTGGAGTCTTAGCGGCTACGAGCAGTACTTC
clone size: NA; J gene: TRBJ1-5; D gene: NA; V gene: TRBV5-8; CDR3 protein: CASSFRSQPQHF; CDR3 DNA: TGTGCCAGCAGCTTCAGAAGTCAGCCCCAGCATTTT
clone size: NA; J gene: TRBJ2-2; D gene: TRBD1; V gene: TRBV19; CDR3 protein: CASSKDRGVSAGELFF; CDR3 DNA: TGTGCCAGTAGCAAGGACAGGGGTGTCTCCGCCGGGGAGCTGTTTTTT
clone size: NA; J gene: TRBJ2-5; D gene: NA; V gene: TRBV19; CDR3 protein: CASSQRPGRPQETQYF; CDR3 DNA: TGTGCCAGTAGCCAAAGGCCGGGAAGGCCTCAGGAGACCCAGTACTTC
clone size: NA; J gene: TRBJ2-2; D gene: TRBD1; V gene: TRBV19; CDR3 protein: CASSILEGTDPGELFF; CDR3 DNA: TGTGCCAGTAGTATACTTGAAGGGACAGATCCCGGGGAGCTGTTTTTT
clone size: NA; J gene: TRBJ2-5; D gene: NA; V gene: TRBV12-5; CDR3 protein: CASASQGGARETQYF; CDR3 DNA: TGTGCTAGTGCTTCTCAAGGGGGGGCGAGGGAGACCCAGTACTTC
clone size: few; J gene: TRBJ2-2; D gene: TRBD1; V gene: TRBV11-3; CDR3 protein: CASSSRQGARTGELFF; CDR3 DNA: TGTGCCAGCAGCTCCAGACAGGGGGCGCGTACCGGGGAGCTGTTTTTT
clone size: NA; J gene: TRBJ2-7; D gene: NA; V gene: TRBV7-9; CDR3 protein: CASSLTGDEQYF; CDR3 DNA: TGTGCCAGCAGCTTAACAGGAGACGAGCAGTACTTC
clone size: NA; J gene: TRBJ1-1; D gene: NA; V gene: TRBV18; CDR3 protein: CASSPGGEAFF; CDR3 DNA: TGTGCCAGCTCACCGGGGGGCGAGGCTTTCTTT
clone size: NA; J gene: TRBJ2-1; D gene: TRBD2; V gene: TRBV9; CDR3 protein: CASSVDGGFYNEQFF; CDR3 DNA: TGTGCCAGCAGCGTAGACGGGGGGTTCTACAATGAGCAGTTCTTC
clone size: NA; J gene: TRBJ1-6; D gene: TRBD1; V gene: TRBV19; CDR3 protein: CASSTGQANYGKGESPLHF; CDR3 DNA: TGTGCCAGTAGTACTGGACAGGCGAATTATGGGAAAGGGGAATCACCCCTCCACTTT
clone size: NA; J gene: TRBJ2-7; D gene: NA; V gene: TRBV27; CDR3 protein: CASSSGTPSGEQYF; CDR3 DNA: TGTGCCAGCAGTTCGGGGACACCTTCTGGCGAGCAGTACTTC
clone size: NA; J gene: TRBJ2-5; D gene: NA; V gene: TRBV5-1; CDR3 protein: CASSVGRGAYQETQYF; CDR3 DNA: TGCGCCAGCAGCGTCGGGCGGGGTGCGTACCAAGAGACCCAGTACTTC
clone size: NA; J gene: TRBJ2-3; D gene: NA; V gene: TRBV4-3; CDR3 protein: CASSQVTGTSTDTQYF; CDR3 DNA: TGCGCCAGCAGCCAAGTAACAGGAACTAGCACAGATACGCAGTATTTT
clone size: NA; J gene: TRBJ1-3; D gene: NA; V gene: TRBV7-2; CDR3 protein: CASGRSTIYF; CDR3 DNA: TGTGCCAGCGGAAGGAGCACCATATATTTT
clone size: NA; J gene: TRBJ2-1; D gene: NA; V gene: TRBV7-3; CDR3 protein: CASSLTGDEQFF; CDR3 DNA: TGTGCCAGCAGCCTAACCGGGGATGAGCAGTTCTTC
clone size: NA; J gene: TRBJ2-3; D gene: NA; V gene: TRBV18; CDR3 protein: CASSPSFGDTQYF; CDR3 DNA: TGTGCCAGCTCACCTAGTTTTGGGGATACGCAGTATTTT
clone size: NA; J gene: TRBJ1-2; D gene: TRBD1; V gene: TRBV29-1; CDR3 protein: CSVEPRDRLYGYTF; CDR3 DNA: TGCAGCGTTGAGCCCCGGGACAGATTATATGGCTACACCTTC
clone size: NA; J gene: TRBJ2-5; D gene: TRBD2; V gene: TRBV5-1; CDR3 protein: CASSPSGSGGETQYF; CDR3 DNA: TGCGCCAGCAGCCCTAGCGGGAGTGGGGGTGAGACCCAGTACTTC
clone size: NA; J gene: TRBJ2-1; D gene: NA; V gene: TRBV29-1; CDR3 protein: CSVTLRLYNEQFF; CDR3 DNA: TGCAGCGTTACCCTGAGGCTTTACAATGAGCAGTTCTTC
clone size: NA; J gene: TRBJ2-4; D gene: NA; V gene: TRBV27; CDR3 protein: CASRLSGHLAKNIQYF; CDR3 DNA: TGTGCCAGCAGACTATCCGGACACCTAGCCAAAAACATTCAGTACTTC
clone size: NA; J gene: TRBJ1-2; D gene: NA; V gene: TRBV30; CDR3 protein: CAWTLSGYGYTF; CDR3 DNA: TGTGCCTGGACCTTATCGGGTTATGGCTACACCTTC
clone size: NA; J gene: TRBJ2-3; D gene: NA; V gene: TRBV2; CDR3 protein: CASSSLDTQYF; CDR3 DNA: TGTGCCAGCAGCTCATTAGATACGCAGTATTTT
clone size: NA; J gene: TRBJ2-5; D gene: TRBD2; V gene: TRBV2; CDR3 protein: CASRYGGGETQYF; CDR3 DNA: TGTGCCAGCCGTTACGGGGGGGGAGAGACCCAGTACTTC